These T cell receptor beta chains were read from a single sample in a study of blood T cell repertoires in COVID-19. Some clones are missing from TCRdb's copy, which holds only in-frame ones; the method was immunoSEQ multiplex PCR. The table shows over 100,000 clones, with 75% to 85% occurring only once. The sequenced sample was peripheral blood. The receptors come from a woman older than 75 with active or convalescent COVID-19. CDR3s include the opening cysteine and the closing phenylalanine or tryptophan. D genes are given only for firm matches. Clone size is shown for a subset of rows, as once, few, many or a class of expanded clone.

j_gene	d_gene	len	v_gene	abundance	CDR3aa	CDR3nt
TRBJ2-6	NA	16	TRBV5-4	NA	CASSLGGLGGANVLTF	TGTGCCAGCAGCTTGGGGGGGCTCGGTGGGGCCAACGTCCTGACTTTC
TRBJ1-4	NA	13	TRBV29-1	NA	CSVEAGVGEKLFF	TGCAGCGTTGAAGCAGGGGTGGGTGAAAAACTGTTTTTT
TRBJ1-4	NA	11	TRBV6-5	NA	CASRAGEKLFF	TGTGCCAGCAGGGCAGGTGAAAAACTGTTTTTT
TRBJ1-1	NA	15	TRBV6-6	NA	CASSYSAGSDTEAFF	TGTGCCAGCAGTTACTCCGCAGGATCGGACACTGAAGCTTTCTTT
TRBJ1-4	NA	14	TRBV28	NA	CASSLSGRGEKLFF	TGTGCCAGCAGTTTATCGGGGAGAGGTGAAAAACTGTTTTTT
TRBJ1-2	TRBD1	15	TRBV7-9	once	CASSGRGTGAESDTF	TGTGCCAGCAGCGGCCGCGGGACAGGAGCCGAGAGCGACACCTTC
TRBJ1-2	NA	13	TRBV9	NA	CASSVGTNYGYTF	TGTGCCAGCAGCGTAGGCACAAACTATGGCTACACCTTC
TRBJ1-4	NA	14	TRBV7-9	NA	CASSAQGTGEKLFF	TGTGCCAGCAGCGCACAGGGTACCGGTGAAAAACTGTTTTTT
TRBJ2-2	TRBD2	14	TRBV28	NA	CASSLTPGRREILF	TGTGCCAGCAGCCTAACTCCGGGACGGCGGGAGATTCTTTTT
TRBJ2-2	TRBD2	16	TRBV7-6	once	CASSGGLAANTGELFF	TGTGCCAGCAGCGGAGGACTAGCAGCGAACACCGGGGAGCTGTTTTTT
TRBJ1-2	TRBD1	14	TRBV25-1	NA	CASSADRGSYGYTF	TGTGCCAGCAGTGCCGACAGGGGATCCTATGGCTACACCTTC
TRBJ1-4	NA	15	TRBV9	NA	CASSLFQGQSEKLFF	TGTGCCAGCAGCCTATTTCAGGGGCAAAGTGAAAAACTGTTTTTT
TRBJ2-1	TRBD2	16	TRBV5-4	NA	CASSLASSSGHNEQFF	TGTGCCAGCAGCTTGGCTTCGTCTAGCGGCCACAATGAGCAGTTCTTC
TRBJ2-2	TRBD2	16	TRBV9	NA	CASSVTSGRNTGELFF	TGTGCCAGCAGCGTTACTAGCGGGAGAAACACCGGGGAGCTGTTTTTT
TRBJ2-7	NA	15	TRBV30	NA	CAWSVGLAGSYEQYF	TGTGCCTGGAGTGTAGGTTTAGCAGGGTCCTACGAGCAGTACTTC
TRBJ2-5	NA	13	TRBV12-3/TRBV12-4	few	CASSFRVHETQYF	TGTGCCAGCAGTTTTCGAGTTCACGAGACCCAGTACTTC
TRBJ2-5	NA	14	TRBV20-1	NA	CSASGVREVLTQYF	TGCAGTGCTAGTGGGGTCAGGGAGGTTCTGACCCAGTACTTC
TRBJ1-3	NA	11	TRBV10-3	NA	CAISRGNTIYF	TGTGCCATCTCGCGTGGAAACACCATATATTTT
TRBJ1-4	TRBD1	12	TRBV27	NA	CASRRQGEKLFF	TGTGCCAGCAGAAGACAGGGTGAAAAACTGTTTTTT
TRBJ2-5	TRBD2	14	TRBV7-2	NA	CASSLAGGSETQYF	TGTGCCAGCAGCTTAGCGGGCGGGAGTGAGACCCAGTACTTC
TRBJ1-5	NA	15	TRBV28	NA	CASSLEAGNNQPQHF	TGTGCCAGCAGTTTAGAGGCAGGGAACAATCAGCCCCAGCATTTT
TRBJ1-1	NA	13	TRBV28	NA	CASSTELNTEAFF	TGTGCCAGCAGTACAGAGTTAAACACTGAAGCTTTCTTT
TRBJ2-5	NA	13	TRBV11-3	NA	CASSLYGQETQYF	TGTGCCAGCAGCTTATACGGGCAAGAGACCCAGTACTTC
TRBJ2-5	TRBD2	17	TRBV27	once	CASSLNWGLASQETQYF	TGTGCCAGCAGTTTAAACTGGGGACTAGCCTCCCAAGAGACCCAGTACTTC
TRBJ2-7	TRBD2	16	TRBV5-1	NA	CASSSQATSGIYEQYF	TGCGCCAGCAGCTCCCAGGCGACTAGCGGGATCTACGAGCAGTACTTC
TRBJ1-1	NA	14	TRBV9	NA	CASSVSGIGTEAFF	TGTGCCAGCAGCGTATCAGGGATTGGCACTGAAGCTTTCTTT
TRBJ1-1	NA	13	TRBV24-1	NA	CATSVSGGTEAFF	TGTGCCACCAGTGTCAGTGGAGGGACTGAAGCTTTCTTT
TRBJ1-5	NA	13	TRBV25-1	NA	CASSPYSNQPQHF	TGTGCCAGCAGCCCTTATAGCAATCAGCCCCAGCATTTT
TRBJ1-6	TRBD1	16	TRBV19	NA	CASRPTGGISNSPLHF	TGTGCCAGTAGACCCACAGGGGGAATTAGTAATTCACCCCTCCACTTT
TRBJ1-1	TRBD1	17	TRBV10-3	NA	CAIRGGSGGARDTEAFF	TGTGCCATCCGGGGAGGGTCAGGGGGCGCACGGGACACTGAAGCTTTCTTT
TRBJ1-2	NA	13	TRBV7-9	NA	CASSLTGLGGYTF	TGTGCCAGCAGCTTAACAGGGTTGGGTGGCTACACCTTC
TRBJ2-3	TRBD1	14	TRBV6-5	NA	CASNLDRGTTSLLF	TGTGCCAGCAACTTAGACAGGGGAACGACGTCCCTTCTTTTT
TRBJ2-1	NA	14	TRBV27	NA	CASSLFVSYNEQFF	TGTGCCAGCAGCCTCTTTGTCTCCTACAATGAGCAGTTCTTC
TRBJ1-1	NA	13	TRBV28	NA	CASSREVTTEAFF	TGTGCCAGCAGTAGGGAGGTAACGACTGAAGCTTTCTTT
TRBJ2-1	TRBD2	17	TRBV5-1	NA	CASSQGLSSGPYNEQFF	TGCGCCAGCAGCCAAGGACTGTCTAGCGGCCCATACAATGAGCAGTTCTTC
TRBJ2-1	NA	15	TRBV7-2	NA	CASSLASSRYNEQFF	TGTGCCAGCAGCTTAGCGTCTAGCAGATACAATGAGCAGTTCTTC
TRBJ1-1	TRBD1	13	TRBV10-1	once	CATSGQGNTEAFF	TGCGCCACCTCCGGACAGGGGAACACTGAAGCTTTCTTT
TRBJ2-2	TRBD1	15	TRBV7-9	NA	CASSLAQGATGELFF	TGTGCCAGCAGCTTAGCACAGGGGGCCACCGGGGAGCTGTTTTTT
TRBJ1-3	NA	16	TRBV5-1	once	CASSPRGPNARDTIYF	TGCGCCAGCAGCCCGCGGGGGCCAAACGCCAGGGACACCATATATTTT
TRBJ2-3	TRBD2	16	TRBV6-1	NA	CASSELLAGATDTQYF	TGTGCCAGCAGTGAACTACTAGCGGGGGCCACAGATACGCAGTATTTT
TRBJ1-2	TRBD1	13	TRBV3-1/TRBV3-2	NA	CASSPRTGNGYTF	TGTGCCAGCAGCCCTCGGACAGGGAATGGCTACACCTTC
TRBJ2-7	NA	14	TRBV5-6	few	CASSFGVAAYEQYF	TGTGCCAGCAGCTTCGGGGTAGCGGCCTACGAGCAGTACTTC
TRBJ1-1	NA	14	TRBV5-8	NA	CASQGIVEYTEAFF	TGTGCCAGCCAGGGAATTGTAGAGTACACTGAAGCTTTCTTT
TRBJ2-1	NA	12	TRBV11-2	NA	CASSLAGSQPLF	TGTGCCAGCAGCTTAGCCGGGTCGCAGCCCCTCTTC
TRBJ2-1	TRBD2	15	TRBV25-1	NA	CASTRFGGSYNEQFF	TGTGCCAGCACCCGATTCGGGGGGTCCTACAATGAGCAGTTCTTC
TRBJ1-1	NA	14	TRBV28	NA	CASSFAGKNTEAFF	TGTGCCAGCAGTTTTGCAGGAAAAAACACTGAAGCTTTCTTT